This T cell receptor beta chain appears in the sequencing data of a study of control samples from healthy donors and cancer patients. This CDR3 has 14 residues. Germline V CDR1 and CDR2: MDHEN, SYDVKM. Losses at the gene ends were 5 bases for V and 4 bases for J; bases not matched to a gene: 6. Data came from immunoSEQ multiplex PCR; TCRdb stores just in-frame clones and leaves some out. Among more than 65,000 clones listed, over 65% were seen once. Sequenced material: blood. The sequence was obtained from a man in his fifties or sixties in good health. The genes are TRBV28 and TRBJ1-2, with 8 bases matching TRBD1. The CDR3 loop is CASSPRGLGYGYTF. In DNA, the CDR3 is TGTGCCAGCAGTCCCAGGGGGCTCGGCTATGGCTACACCTTC.